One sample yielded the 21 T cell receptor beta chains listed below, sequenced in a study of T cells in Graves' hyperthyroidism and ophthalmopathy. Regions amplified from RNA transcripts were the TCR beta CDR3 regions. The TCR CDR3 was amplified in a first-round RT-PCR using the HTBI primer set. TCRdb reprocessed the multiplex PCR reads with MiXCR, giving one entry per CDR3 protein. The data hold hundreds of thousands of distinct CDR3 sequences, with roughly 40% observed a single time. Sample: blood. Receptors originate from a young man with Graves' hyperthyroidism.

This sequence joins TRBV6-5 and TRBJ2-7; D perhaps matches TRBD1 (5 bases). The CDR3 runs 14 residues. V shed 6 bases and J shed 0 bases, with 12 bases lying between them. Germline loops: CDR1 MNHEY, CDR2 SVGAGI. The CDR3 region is CASRPTDNSYEQYF. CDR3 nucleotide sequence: TGTGCCAGCAGACCAACGGACAACTCCTACGAGCAGTACTTC.

The CDR3 bases are TGTGCCAGCAGAAAAGACAGGGGGGGGAGTTCCTATAATTCACCCCTCCACTTT. This translates into CASRKDRGGSSYNSPLHF. The chain couples TRBV12-3 or TRBV12-4 to TRBJ1-6; 9 bases map to TRBD1. This CDR3 has 18 residues. Germline trimming cut 6 bases from V and 1 base from J; bases unmatched to any gene: 10.

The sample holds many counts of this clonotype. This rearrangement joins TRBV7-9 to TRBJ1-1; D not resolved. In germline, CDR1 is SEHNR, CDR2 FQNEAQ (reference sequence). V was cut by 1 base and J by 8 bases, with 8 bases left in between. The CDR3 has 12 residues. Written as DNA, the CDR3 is TGTGCCAGCAGCTTAGGCGGGAGCGAAGCTTTCTTT. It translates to CASSLGGSEAFF.

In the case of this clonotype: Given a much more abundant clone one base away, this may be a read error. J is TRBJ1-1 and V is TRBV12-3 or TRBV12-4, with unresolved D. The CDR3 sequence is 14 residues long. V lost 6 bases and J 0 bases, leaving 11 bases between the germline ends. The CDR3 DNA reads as TGTGCCAGCAGGAGGGAAGGAGTGAACACTGAAGCTTTCTTT. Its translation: CASRREGVNTEAFF.

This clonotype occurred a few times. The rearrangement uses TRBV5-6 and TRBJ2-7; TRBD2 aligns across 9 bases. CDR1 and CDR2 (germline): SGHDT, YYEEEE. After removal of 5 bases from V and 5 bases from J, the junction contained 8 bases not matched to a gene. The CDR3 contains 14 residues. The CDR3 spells CASSLASGANEQYF. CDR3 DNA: TGTGCCAGCAGTTTAGCTAGCGGGGCGAACGAGCAGTACTTC.

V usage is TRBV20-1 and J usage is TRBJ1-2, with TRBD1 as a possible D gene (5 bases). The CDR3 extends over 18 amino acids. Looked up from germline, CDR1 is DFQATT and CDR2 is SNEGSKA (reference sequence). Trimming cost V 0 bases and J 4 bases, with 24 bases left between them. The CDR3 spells CSAREMGQGGHQLYGYTF. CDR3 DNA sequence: TGCAGTGCTAGAGAAATGGGCCAGGGAGGGCACCAGCTCTATGGCTACACCTTC.

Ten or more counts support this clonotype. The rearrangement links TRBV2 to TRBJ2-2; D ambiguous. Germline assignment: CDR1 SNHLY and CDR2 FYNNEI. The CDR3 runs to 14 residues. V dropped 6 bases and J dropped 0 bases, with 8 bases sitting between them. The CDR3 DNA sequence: TGTGCCAGCAGGCAGGACGCGAACACCGGGGAGCTGTTTTTT. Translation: CASRQDANTGELFF.

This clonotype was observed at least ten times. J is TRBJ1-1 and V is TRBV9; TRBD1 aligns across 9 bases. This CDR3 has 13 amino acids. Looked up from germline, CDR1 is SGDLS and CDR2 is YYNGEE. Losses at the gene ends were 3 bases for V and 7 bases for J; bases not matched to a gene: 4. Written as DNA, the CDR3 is TGTGCCAGCAGCGCACAGGGGGCGGGTGAAGCTTTCTTT. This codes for CASSAQGAGEAFF.

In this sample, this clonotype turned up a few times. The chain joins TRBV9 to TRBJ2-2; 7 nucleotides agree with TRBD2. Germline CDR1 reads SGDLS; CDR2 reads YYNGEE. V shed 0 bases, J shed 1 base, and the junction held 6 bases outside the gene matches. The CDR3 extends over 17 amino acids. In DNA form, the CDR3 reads TGTGCCAGCAGCGTAGGGCTAGCGGCAGGGAACACCGGGGAGCTGTTTTTT. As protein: CASSVGLAAGNTGELFF.

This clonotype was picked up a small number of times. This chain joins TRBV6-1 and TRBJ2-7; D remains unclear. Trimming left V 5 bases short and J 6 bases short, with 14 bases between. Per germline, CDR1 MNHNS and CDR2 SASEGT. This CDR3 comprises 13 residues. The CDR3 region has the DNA TGTGCCAGCAGTCCGACGGACCCTAGCGAGCAGTACTTC. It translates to CASSPTDPSEQYF.

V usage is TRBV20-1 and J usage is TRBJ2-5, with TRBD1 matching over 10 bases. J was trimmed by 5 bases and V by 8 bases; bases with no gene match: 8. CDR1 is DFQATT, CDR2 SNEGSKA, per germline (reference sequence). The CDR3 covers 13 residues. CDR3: CSPWDRGRETQYF. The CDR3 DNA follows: TGCAGTCCTTGGGACAGGGGACGGGAGACCCAGTACTTC.

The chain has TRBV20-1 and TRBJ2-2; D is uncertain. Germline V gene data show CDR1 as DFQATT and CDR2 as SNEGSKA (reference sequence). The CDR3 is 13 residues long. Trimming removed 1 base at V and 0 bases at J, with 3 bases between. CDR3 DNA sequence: TGCAGTGCTAGAGTCTCGAACACCGGGGAGCTGTTTTTT. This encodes CSARVSNTGELFF.

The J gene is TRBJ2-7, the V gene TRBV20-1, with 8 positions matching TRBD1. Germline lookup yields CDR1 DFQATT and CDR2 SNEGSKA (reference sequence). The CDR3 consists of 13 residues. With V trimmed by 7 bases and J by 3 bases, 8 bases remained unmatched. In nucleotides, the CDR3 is TGCAGTGACCCAGGACAGGGACTCTACGAGCAGTACTTC. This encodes CSDPGQGLYEQYF.

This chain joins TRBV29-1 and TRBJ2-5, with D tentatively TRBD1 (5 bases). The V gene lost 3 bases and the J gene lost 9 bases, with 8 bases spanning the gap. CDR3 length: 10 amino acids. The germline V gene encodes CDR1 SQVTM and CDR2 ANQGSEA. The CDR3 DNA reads TGCAGCGTTGAGGCAGGGTCCCAGTACTTC. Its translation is CSVEAGSQYF.

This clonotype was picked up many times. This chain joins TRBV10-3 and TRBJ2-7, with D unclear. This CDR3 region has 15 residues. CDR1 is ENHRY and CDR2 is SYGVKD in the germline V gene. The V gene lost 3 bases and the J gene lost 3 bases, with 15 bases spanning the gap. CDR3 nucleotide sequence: TGTGCCATCAGTGAAGGTACCCCGAATCTCTACGAGCAGTACTTC. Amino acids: CAISEGTPNLYEQYF.

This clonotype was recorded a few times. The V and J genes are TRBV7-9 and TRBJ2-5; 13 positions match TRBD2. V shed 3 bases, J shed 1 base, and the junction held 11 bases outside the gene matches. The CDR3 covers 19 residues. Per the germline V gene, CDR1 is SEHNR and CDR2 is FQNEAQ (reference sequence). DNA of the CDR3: TGTGCCAGCAGCTTTGAGACTAGCGGGAGGTTAATCCCCCAAGAGACCCAGTACTTC. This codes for CASSFETSGRLIPQETQYF.

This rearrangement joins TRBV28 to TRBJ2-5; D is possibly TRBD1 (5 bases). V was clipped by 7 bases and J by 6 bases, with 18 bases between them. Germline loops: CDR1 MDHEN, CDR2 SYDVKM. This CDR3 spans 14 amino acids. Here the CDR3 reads CASTKWTQVQTQYF. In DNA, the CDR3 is TGTGCCAGCACCAAGTGGACACAGGTGCAGACCCAGTACTTC.

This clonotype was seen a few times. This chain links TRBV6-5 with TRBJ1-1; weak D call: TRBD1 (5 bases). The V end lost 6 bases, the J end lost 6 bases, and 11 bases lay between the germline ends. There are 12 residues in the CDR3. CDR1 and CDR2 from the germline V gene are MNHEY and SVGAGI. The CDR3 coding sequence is TGTGCCAGCAGCCGGGGACCACCTGAAGCTTTCTTT. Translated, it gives CASSRGPPEAFF.

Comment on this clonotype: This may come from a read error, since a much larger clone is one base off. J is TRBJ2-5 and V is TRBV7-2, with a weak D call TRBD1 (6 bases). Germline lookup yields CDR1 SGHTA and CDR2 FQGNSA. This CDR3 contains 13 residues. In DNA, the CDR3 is TGTGCCAACAGCCAGACAGGACAAGAGACCCAGTACTTC. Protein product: CANSQTGQETQYF.

CDR3 bases: TGCGCCAGCAGCCAAGATCCCCCTCCCGGCGGAACGAACACTGAAGCTTTCTTT. Translated, it gives CASSQDPPPGGTNTEAFF. The gene calls are TRBV4-1 and TRBJ1-1; D call uncertain. CDR1 is MGHRA and CDR2 is YSYEKL in the germline V gene. V lost 0 bases and J lost 1, with 18 bases in between. This CDR3 contains 18 residues.

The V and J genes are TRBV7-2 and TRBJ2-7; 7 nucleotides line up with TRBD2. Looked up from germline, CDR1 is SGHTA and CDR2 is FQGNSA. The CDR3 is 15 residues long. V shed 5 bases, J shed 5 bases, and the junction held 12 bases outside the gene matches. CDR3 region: CASSPPAGAAHEQYF. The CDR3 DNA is TGTGCCAGCAGCCCACCGGCGGGAGCGGCCCACGAGCAGTACTTC. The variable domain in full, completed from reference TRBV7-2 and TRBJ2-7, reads GAGVSQSPSNKVTEKGKDVELRCDPISGHTALYWYRQSLGQGLEFLIYFQGNSAPDKSGLPSDRFSAERTGGSVSTLTIQRTQQEDSAVYLCASSPPAGAAHEQYFGPGTRLTVT.